This TCR beta chain was recorded in a study of low-dose radiotherapy and immunotherapy resistance in tumors (dated 2022 in TCRdb). About the investigation overall: Patients in Cohort 1 were given 0.5 Gy per fraction every 2 weeks, and the prescribed total PTV dose was 6.5 Gy. For Cohort 2, the dose was 1 Gy per fraction given every two weeks, adding up to 13 Gy in total across 26 weeks. Nivolumab and ipilimumab were both given intravenously, with nivolumab at a 240 mg flat dose every two weeks and ipilimumab at 1 mg/kg every six weeks. Intravenous cyclophosphamide at 200 mg/m2 was administered every two weeks, one day ahead of each radiation and immunotherapy administration. Patients took aspirin 300 mg orally once daily for four cycles, starting on cycle 1 day 1. No randomization into treatment groups was done for the people taking part in the trial. The translational analysis covered eight patients: three from the first dose cohort and the first five from the second dose cohort.

This clonotype was seen many times. Its antigen has not been determined. No clone much larger than this one lies a single base away; base qualities are absent. The run used an Illumina HiSeq 2500. To make first-strand cDNA, Superscript III was used along with a set of TRAV- and TRBV-specific primers so that both the TCRalpha and TCRbeta chains were covered. TCRs were amplified with Phusion for around 18 PCR cycles, with a constant-region primer paired with the adapter attached to the V primers. The MessageAmp II aRNA Amplification Kit was used to amplify the isolated mRNA, with in vitro transcription run for roughly 16 hours at 37 degrees C. The Dynabeads mRNA DIRECT Purification Kit was used to isolate mRNA for TCR sequencing. Indexed Illumina adapters were added in a second Phusion PCR of 25 to 30 cycles, and the PCR products were purified with AMPure XP beads. Per the source publication's procedure: Using custom Perl scripts, TCR sequences encoding the same protein were pooled, out-of-frame sequences were removed, and the abundance of each clonotype was computed. TCR sequences supported by only a single read were excluded from analysis. Shannon entropy, Gini index, clonality, richness, and the frequency of TCRs shared between repertoires were included as repertoire metrics. TCRdb's own reprocessing of the public reads used fastp at Q25 and MiXCR and kept productive beta chains. Rows merge per CDR3 protein into single entries with the most common DNA and genes. The V and J calls and clone size are TCRdb's, not the authors'. Across this sample there are about 84,000 distinct CDR3 sequences, with about a sixth seen only once. Approximately 1.5% of the sample comes from the top ten.

V sheds 4 bases and J sheds 7 bases, leaving 13 bases between their ends. The germline V gene yields LGHNA for CDR1 and YNFKEQ for CDR2. Spanning cysteine to phenylalanine, the CDR3 consists of 14 amino acids. CDR3 DNA only is kept here, 42 bases in frame from base 1. The sample's time point, from its label and the paper: after trial treatment. This specimen's treatment or condition label, per the study, means: LDRT plus nivolumab, ipilimumab, low-dose cyclophosphamide and aspirin (RACIN trial). Donors were enrolled in RACIN, a single-arm phase I dose-escalation trial combining nivolumab, ipilimumab, aspirin, low-dose cyclophosphamide and low-dose radiotherapy. To be eligible, a patient needed to have an advanced solid tumor that was TIL-negative.

The clonotype was recovered from a male donor with prostate cancer. Sequenced here: PBMCs, sampled after low-dose radiotherapy plus immunotherapy. The chain joins TRBV4-2 to TRBJ2-2; the D segment might be TRBD1 or TRBD2, since each matches 5 bases. Read as DNA, the sequence is TGTGCCAGCAGCCTATGGGACCTCAGCGGGGAGCTGTTTTTT. Its protein reads: CASSLWDLSGELFF.